The 12 T cell receptor beta chains given below trace back to one sample, sequenced in a study of T cells in Graves' hyperthyroidism and ophthalmopathy. Amplified regions were TCR beta CDR3 sequences from RNA transcripts. TCR CDR3 regions were first amplified by RT-PCR with HTBI primers. TCRdb used MiXCR to reprocess the multiplex PCR reads, holding one entry per CDR3 protein. The repertoire holds about 720,000 distinct CDR3 sequences, with about 17% as singletons. What was sequenced was blood. The receptor source for this set is a woman between 45 and 65 years old with Graves' hyperthyroidism that later progressed to Graves' ophthalmopathy.

The V call is TRBV29-1, the J call TRBJ1-4; D might be TRBD1 (6 bases). The CDR3 contains 13 residues. Trimming left V 7 bases short and J 6 bases short, with 15 bases between. Germline CDR1 and CDR2: SQVTM and ANQGSEA. The CDR3 here is CSAEKTGYEKLFF. As DNA, the CDR3 is TGCAGCGCAGAAAAGACAGGTTATGAAAAACTGTTTTTT.

This chain joins TRBV5-1 and TRBJ1-6; a weak D match, TRBD1 (5 bases). Germline V gene data show CDR1 as SGHRS and CDR2 as YFSETQ. The CDR3 runs to 16 residues. Trimming cost V 1 base and J 3 bases, with 11 bases left between them. The CDR3 bases are TGCGCCAGCAGCTTGAGGGGATCCGACTATAATTCACCCCTCCACTTT. Translating gives CASSLRGSDYNSPLHF.

The rearrangement links TRBV5-5 to TRBJ1-6; D remains ambiguous. The germline V gene has CDR1 SGHKS and CDR2 YYEKEE (reference sequence). This CDR3 has 16 residues. The germline V and J ends were trimmed by 0 bases and 10 bases, with 17 bases remaining between them. This CDR3 is CASSLDPGPDLSPLHF. Here the CDR3 DNA reads TGTGCCAGCAGCTTGGATCCCGGGCCCGATCTCTCACCCCTCCACTTT.

This clonotype was seen a few times. J is TRBJ1-1 and V is TRBV27; 7 bases align to TRBD1. The CDR3 totals 16 residues. Trimming cost V 6 bases and J 0 bases; bases outside gene matches: 10. CDR1 MNHEY and CDR2 SMNVEV come from the germline V gene (reference sequence). CDR3 residues: CASRLNWGQMNTEAFF. Here the CDR3 DNA reads TGTGCCAGCAGACTAAACTGGGGACAGATGAACACTGAAGCTTTCTTT.

This clonotype was counted at least ten times. The chain carries TRBV11-3 and TRBJ2-1; no reliable D call. CDR1 and CDR2 from the germline V gene are SGHNT and YENEEA. This CDR3 is built from 13 residues. Trimming removed 4 bases from V and 2 bases from J, with 6 bases in between. CDR3 protein: CASSSLPYNEQFF. The CDR3, as DNA: TGTGCCAGCAGCTCCCTACCCTACAATGAGCAGTTCTTC.

This chain links TRBV7-9 with TRBJ1-1; maybe TRBD1 (5 bases). Trimming removed 4 bases from V and 3 bases from J, with 12 bases in between. Germline values: CDR1 SEHNR, CDR2 FQNEAQ (reference sequence). This CDR3 contains 14 residues. For the CDR3, the DNA is TGTGCCAGCAGCTCTCCGCCGGGGGACACTGAAGCTTTCTTT. This translates into CASSSPPGDTEAFF.

The J gene is TRBJ2-1, the V gene TRBV29-1; 10 bases match TRBD1. J gave up 6 bases and V 0 bases, and 5 bases lay outside the gene matches. CDR1 is SQVTM and CDR2 is ANQGSEA in the germline V gene. The CDR3 contains 15 residues. CDR3 residues: CSVEDDRGLPNEQFF. In nucleotides, the CDR3 is TGCAGCGTTGAAGATGACAGGGGGCTCCCCAATGAGCAGTTCTTC.

This sequence joins TRBV27 and TRBJ2-1, with D hard to call. Germline V lookup: CDR1 MNHEY, CDR2 SMNVEV (reference sequence). The germline V and J ends were trimmed by 5 bases and 0 bases, with 11 bases remaining between them. The CDR3 consists of 15 residues. The CDR3 reads CASSTWMSSYNEQFF. The CDR3 DNA is TGTGCCAGCAGTACATGGATGAGCTCCTACAATGAGCAGTTCTTC.

This clonotype showed up just a few times. The V and J genes are TRBV13 and TRBJ2-2, with TRBD1 matching over 10 bases. V was clipped by 2 bases and J by 3 bases; unmatched bases: 6. The CDR3 is made up of 17 amino acids. From germline, CDR1 is PRHDT and CDR2 FYEKMQ (reference sequence). This chain's CDR3 is CASSLSYGTGDTGELFF. The CDR3 DNA follows: TGTGCCAGCAGCTTATCTTACGGGACAGGGGACACCGGGGAGCTGTTTTTT.

The V gene is TRBV14, the J gene TRBJ2-2; D may match TRBD1 or TRBD2 (5 bases each). V was pared by 3 bases and J by 4 bases, with 12 bases between. This CDR3 has 15 amino acids. The germline CDR1 and CDR2 sequences are SGHDN and FVKESK. This CDR3 is CASSQGPSFTGELFF. In DNA, the CDR3 is TGTGCCAGCAGCCAGGGACCGTCGTTCACCGGGGAGCTGTTTTTT.

This clonotype was recorded a few times. The chain employs TRBV5-1 and TRBJ1-2; no firm D call. V was shortened by 4 bases and J by 4 bases, with 20 bases between the two germline ends. CDR1 and CDR2 from the germline V gene are SGHRS and YFSETQ. The CDR3 runs 16 residues. CDR3: CASSPAAGGNGYGYTF. The CDR3 DNA is TGCGCCAGCAGCCCCGCCGCGGGAGGGAATGGCTATGGCTACACCTTC. Full variable domain (rest looked up from reference TRBV5-1 and TRBJ1-2): KAGVTQTPRYLIKTRGQQVTLSCSPISGHRSVSWYQQTPGQGLQFLFEYFSETQRNKGNFPGRFSGRQFSNSRSEMNVSTLELGDSALYLCASSPAAGGNGYGYTFGSGTRLTVV.

Only a few counts were recorded for this clonotype. This chain connects TRBV9 to TRBJ2-5; TRBD2 agrees at 11 bases. CDR3 length: 17 amino acids. The ends lost 0 bases at V and 7 bases at J; junction bases unmatched: 11. Per germline, CDR1 SGDLS and CDR2 YYNGEE. CDR3 coding DNA: TGTGCCAGCAGCGTAGGAAGTAGGGCTAGCGGGGGGCCGACCCAGTACTTC. It specifies CASSVGSRASGGPTQYF.